This T cell receptor (beta chain) was recorded in a study of T-cell reconstitution after alpha-beta-depleted transplantation in children. CDR1 SQVTM and CDR2 ANQGSEA come from the germline V gene. V dropped 7 bases and J dropped 3 bases, with 6 bases sitting between them. The CDR3 is 10 residues long. This clonotype was observed at least ten times. Unique molecular identifiers were built into the TCRbeta library. One entry per CDR3 protein, called by TCRdb with MiXCR from the PCR reads. The sample records over 150,000 distinct CDR3 sequences, about 6.4% being singletons. The sequence was obtained from a human donor who donated a stem cell graft to a child with Wiskott-Aldrich syndrome. Here the sequenced sample was PBMCs from the stem cell graft donor, taken from the stem cell graft. The V gene is TRBV29-1, the J gene TRBJ2-5; D ambiguous. The CDR3 protein is CSAQKETQYF. The CDR3 nucleotides read TGCAGCGCCCAGAAAGAGACCCAGTACTTC.